This is a list of T cell receptor beta chains from one sample in a study of cytomegalovirus exposure and HLA in healthy donors. Generated by immunoSEQ multiplex PCR, the TCRdb table keeps only in-frame clones and is missing some. Of 160,000 or so clones listed, 80% to 85% were seen once; the top ten hold 9.5% to 13%. The sample consisted of PBMCs. The receptors originated from a man younger than 40 in good health and CMV-seropositive. Each CDR3 is given with its conserved first and last residue. Each record gives: J gene, D gene, clone size, V gene, CDR3 protein, CDR3 DNA. D genes are given only for firm matches. Some rows have no size entry. The others give once, few or many, or a class for an expanded clone.

j_call: TRBJ1-1
d_call: NA
clone_size: few
v_call: TRBV7-8
cdr3_aa: CASSRTSNEAFF
cdr3_nt: TGTGCCAGCAGCAGGACATCCAACGAGGCTTTCTTT

j_call: TRBJ2-3
d_call: NA
clone_size: NA
v_call: TRBV19
cdr3_aa: CASSRGSYTDTQYF
cdr3_nt: TGTGCCAGTAGCCGGGGGAGCTATACAGATACGCAGTATTTT

j_call: TRBJ2-7
d_call: NA
clone_size: NA
v_call: TRBV7-9
cdr3_aa: CASSLSLEQYF
cdr3_nt: TGTGCCAGCAGCTTATCCCTCGAGCAGTACTTC

j_call: TRBJ2-1
d_call: NA
clone_size: NA
v_call: TRBV28
cdr3_aa: CASSAATLISYNEQFF
cdr3_nt: TGTGCCAGCAGTGCCGCCACTCTTATCTCCTACAATGAGCAGTTCTTC

j_call: TRBJ2-3
d_call: NA
clone_size: NA
v_call: TRBV5-1
cdr3_aa: CASSFVANTDTQYF
cdr3_nt: TGCGCCAGCAGCTTCGTGGCCAACACAGATACGCAGTATTTT

j_call: TRBJ2-3
d_call: TRBD1
clone_size: NA
v_call: TRBV5-8
cdr3_aa: CASSRQGARGDTQYF
cdr3_nt: TGTGCCAGCAGCCGACAGGGGGCGCGAGGAGATACGCAGTATTTT

j_call: TRBJ2-2
d_call: NA
clone_size: NA
v_call: TRBV27
cdr3_aa: CASSWGRGGELFF
cdr3_nt: TGTGCCAGCAGTTGGGGCAGGGGCGGGGAGCTGTTTTTT

j_call: TRBJ1-2
d_call: TRBD1
clone_size: few
v_call: TRBV19
cdr3_aa: CASTADRAQYGYTF
cdr3_nt: TGTGCCAGTACGGCAGACAGGGCCCAGTATGGCTACACCTTC

j_call: TRBJ2-7
d_call: NA
clone_size: NA
v_call: TRBV28
cdr3_aa: CASSPSHEQYF
cdr3_nt: TGTGCCAGCAGTCCCTCTCACGAGCAGTACTTC

j_call: TRBJ2-3
d_call: TRBD2
clone_size: NA
v_call: TRBV7-9
cdr3_aa: CASSFAAGTSGTNTQYF
cdr3_nt: TGTGCCAGCAGCTTTGCAGCCGGGACTAGCGGAACCAATACGCAGTATTTT

j_call: TRBJ2-3
d_call: TRBD2
clone_size: NA
v_call: TRBV28
cdr3_aa: CASSLARERTDTQYF
cdr3_nt: TGTGCCAGCAGTTTAGCGCGGGAGCGGACAGATACGCAGTATTTT

j_call: TRBJ2-5
d_call: TRBD1
clone_size: NA
v_call: TRBV7-3
cdr3_aa: CASSLTAGGQETQYF
cdr3_nt: TGTGCCAGCAGCTTAACGGCAGGGGGCCAAGAGACCCAGTACTTC

j_call: TRBJ1-5
d_call: TRBD1
clone_size: NA
v_call: TRBV19
cdr3_aa: CASSIGQGVGQPQHF
cdr3_nt: TGTGCCAGTAGTATCGGCCAGGGGGTAGGTCAGCCCCAGCATTTT

j_call: TRBJ1-1
d_call: TRBD1
clone_size: once
v_call: TRBV25-1
cdr3_aa: CASRKQQGASEAFF
cdr3_nt: TGTGCCAGCAGAAAGCAACAGGGGGCAAGTGAAGCTTTCTTT

j_call: TRBJ1-6
d_call: NA
clone_size: once
v_call: TRBV5-1
cdr3_aa: CASSYSGEPNNSPLHF
cdr3_nt: TGCGCCAGCAGTTACTCAGGGGAACCGAATAATTCACCCCTCCACTTT

j_call: TRBJ1-2
d_call: TRBD1
clone_size: NA
v_call: TRBV27
cdr3_aa: CASSLGTGKNYGYTF
cdr3_nt: TGTGCCAGCAGTTTAGGGACAGGGAAGAACTATGGCTACACCTTC

j_call: TRBJ1-2
d_call: TRBD1
clone_size: NA
v_call: TRBV6-1
cdr3_aa: CASRYASQGANGYTF
cdr3_nt: TGTGCCAGCAGATACGCTTCCCAGGGGGCTAATGGCTACACCTTC

j_call: TRBJ2-1
d_call: NA
clone_size: once
v_call: TRBV2
cdr3_aa: CASSIFSYNEQFF
cdr3_nt: TGTGCCTCGAGCATCTTCTCCTACAATGAGCAGTTCTTC

j_call: TRBJ2-6
d_call: NA
clone_size: NA
v_call: TRBV7-3
cdr3_aa: CASSLTGASSGANVLTF
cdr3_nt: TGTGCCAGCAGCTTAACAGGGGCCAGCTCTGGGGCCAACGTCCTGACTTTC

j_call: TRBJ2-7
d_call: TRBD1
clone_size: many
v_call: TRBV6-6
cdr3_aa: CASGRGQGNEQYF
cdr3_nt: TGTGCCAGCGGCCGGGGACAGGGCAACGAGCAGTACTTC

j_call: TRBJ1-4
d_call: NA
clone_size: once
v_call: TRBV28
cdr3_aa: CASSLRSNEKLFF
cdr3_nt: TGTGCCAGCAGTTTGAGGTCGAATGAAAAACTGTTTTTT

j_call: TRBJ2-3
d_call: TRBD2
clone_size: NA
v_call: TRBV7-6
cdr3_aa: CASSFFRLAGGSTDTQYF
cdr3_nt: TGTGCCAGCAGCTTTTTTCGGCTAGCGGGAGGTAGCACAGATACGCAGTATTTT

j_call: TRBJ1-3
d_call: NA
clone_size: NA
v_call: TRBV18
cdr3_aa: CASSPPHSGNTIYF
cdr3_nt: TGTGCCAGCTCACCACCCCACTCTGGAAACACCATATATTTT

j_call: TRBJ1-5
d_call: TRBD1
clone_size: NA
v_call: TRBV11-2
cdr3_aa: CASSLAGQGTAQPQHF
cdr3_nt: TGTGCCAGCAGCTTAGCAGGACAGGGTACGGCTCAGCCCCAGCATTTT

j_call: TRBJ2-7
d_call: NA
clone_size: NA
v_call: TRBV9
cdr3_aa: CASSVGNSGSYEQYF
cdr3_nt: TGTGCCAGCAGCGTAGGGAATAGCGGTAGCTACGAGCAGTACTTC

j_call: TRBJ1-2
d_call: NA
clone_size: NA
v_call: TRBV4-3
cdr3_aa: CASSQEAPDSYGYTF
cdr3_nt: TGCGCCAGCAGCCAAGAGGCGCCGGACAGCTATGGCTACACCTTC

j_call: TRBJ2-7
d_call: TRBD1
clone_size: once
v_call: TRBV7-8
cdr3_aa: CASSLARTGNEQYF
cdr3_nt: TGTGCCAGCAGCTTAGCAAGGACAGGGAACGAGCAGTACTTC

j_call: TRBJ2-3
d_call: NA
clone_size: NA
v_call: TRBV2
cdr3_aa: CASKLKDTQYF
cdr3_nt: TGTGCCAGCAAGCTAAAGGATACGCAGTATTTT

j_call: TRBJ2-7
d_call: NA
clone_size: NA
v_call: TRBV18
cdr3_aa: CASSRGSYYEQYF
cdr3_nt: TGTGCCAGCTCACGGGGCAGTTACTACGAGCAGTACTTC

j_call: TRBJ2-7
d_call: TRBD2
clone_size: few
v_call: TRBV2
cdr3_aa: CASSGLAGSGEQYF
cdr3_nt: TGTGCCAGCAGCGGACTAGCGGGGTCCGGGGAGCAGTACTTC

j_call: TRBJ1-1
d_call: NA
clone_size: NA
v_call: TRBV29-1
cdr3_aa: CSVARGNTEAFF
cdr3_nt: TGCAGCGTAGCCAGGGGAAACACTGAAGCTTTCTTT

j_call: TRBJ2-7
d_call: TRBD1
clone_size: once
v_call: TRBV10-3
cdr3_aa: CAISEPDRPYEQYF
cdr3_nt: TGTGCCATCAGTGAGCCGGACAGGCCCTACGAGCAGTACTTC

j_call: TRBJ1-2
d_call: NA
clone_size: NA
v_call: TRBV7-8
cdr3_aa: CASSSRTSRADSRPANYGYTF
cdr3_nt: TGTGCCAGCAGCTCGAGAACCTCCCGAGCGGACAGTAGACCTGCTAACTATGGCTACACCTTC

j_call: TRBJ1-3
d_call: NA
clone_size: NA
v_call: TRBV5-1
cdr3_aa: CASSLTGGVAGNTIYF
cdr3_nt: TGCGCCAGCAGCTTGACAGGCGGGGTAGCTGGAAACACCATATATTTT

j_call: TRBJ1-1
d_call: TRBD1
clone_size: NA
v_call: TRBV15
cdr3_aa: CATSRGGGVTGLNEAFF
cdr3_nt: TGTGCCACCAGCAGAGGAGGTGGGGTGACAGGGCTAAATGAAGCTTTCTTT

j_call: TRBJ2-7
d_call: TRBD2
clone_size: NA
v_call: TRBV7-8
cdr3_aa: CASSLLIAPSGRTSRYEQYF
cdr3_nt: TGTGCCAGCAGCCTATTAATAGCCCCTAGCGGGAGGACTTCTCGCTACGAGCAGTACTTC

j_call: TRBJ2-4
d_call: NA
clone_size: once
v_call: TRBV30
cdr3_aa: CAWGDWQNIQYF
cdr3_nt: TGTGCCTGGGGGGACTGGCAAAACATTCAGTACTTC